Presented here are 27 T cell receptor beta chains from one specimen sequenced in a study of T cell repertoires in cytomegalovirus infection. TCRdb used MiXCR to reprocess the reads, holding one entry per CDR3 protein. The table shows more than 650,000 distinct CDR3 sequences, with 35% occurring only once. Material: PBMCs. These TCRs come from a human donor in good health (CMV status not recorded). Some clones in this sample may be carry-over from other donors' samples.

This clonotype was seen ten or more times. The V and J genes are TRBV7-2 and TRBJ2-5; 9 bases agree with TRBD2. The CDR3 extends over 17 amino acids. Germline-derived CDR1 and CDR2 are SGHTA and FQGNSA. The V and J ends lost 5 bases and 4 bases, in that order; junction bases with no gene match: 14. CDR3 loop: CASSTIGGRAAGETQYF. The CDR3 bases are TGTGCCAGCAGCACCATAGGCGGGAGGGCCGCAGGAGAGACCCAGTACTTC.

CDR3 nucleotides: TGTGCCAGCAGTGAAGCGCGGGGGGGGGTTGGCACAGATACGCAGTATTTT. It codes for CASSEARGGVGTDTQYF. J is TRBJ2-3 and V is TRBV2; 9 bases align to TRBD2. J gave up 1 base and V 0 bases, and 5 bases lay outside the gene matches. The CDR3 is 17 amino acids. Germline V gene sequence: CDR1 SNHLY, CDR2 FYNNEI.

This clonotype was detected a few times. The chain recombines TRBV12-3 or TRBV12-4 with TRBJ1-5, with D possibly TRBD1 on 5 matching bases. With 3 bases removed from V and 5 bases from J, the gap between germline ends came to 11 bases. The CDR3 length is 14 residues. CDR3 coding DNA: TGTGCCAGCAGTTTTCGGCAGGGCCATCAGCCCCAGCATTTT. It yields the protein CASSFRQGHQPQHF.

CDR3 nucleotide sequence: TGTGCCAGCAGCTTAGTTCTCACTGAAGCTTTCTTT. Protein product: CASSLVLTEAFF. This chain uses TRBV7-9 with TRBJ1-1; D remains ambiguous. Per the germline V gene, CDR1 is SEHNR and CDR2 is FQNEAQ (reference sequence). The CDR3 totals 12 residues. Between the trimmed V and J ends, which lost 1 base and 4 bases, there was a span of 4 bases.

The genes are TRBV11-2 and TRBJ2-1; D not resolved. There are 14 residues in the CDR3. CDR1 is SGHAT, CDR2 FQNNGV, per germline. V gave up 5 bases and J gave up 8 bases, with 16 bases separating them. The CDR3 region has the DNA TGTGCCAGCAGCCCTACGGGCATCCTCCATGAGCAGTTCTTC. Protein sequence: CASSPTGILHEQFF.

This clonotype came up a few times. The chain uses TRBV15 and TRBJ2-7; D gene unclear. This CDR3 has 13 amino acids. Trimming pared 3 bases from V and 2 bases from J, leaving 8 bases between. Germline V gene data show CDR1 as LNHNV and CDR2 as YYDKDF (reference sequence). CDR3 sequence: CATSSGRAYEQYF. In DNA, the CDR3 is TGTGCCACCAGCAGTGGACGAGCCTACGAGCAGTACTTC.

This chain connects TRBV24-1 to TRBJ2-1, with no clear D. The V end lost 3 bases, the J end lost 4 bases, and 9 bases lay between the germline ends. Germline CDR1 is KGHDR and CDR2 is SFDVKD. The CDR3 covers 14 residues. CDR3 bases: TGTGCCACCAGTGATCGGGCCCTTTACAATGAGCAGTTCTTC. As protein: CATSDRALYNEQFF.

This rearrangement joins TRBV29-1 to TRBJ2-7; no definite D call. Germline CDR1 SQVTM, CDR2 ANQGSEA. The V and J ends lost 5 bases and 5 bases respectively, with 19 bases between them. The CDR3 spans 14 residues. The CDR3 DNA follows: TGCAGCGTTAGGACGGACCTAAGTTCCCACGAGCAGTACTTC. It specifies CSVRTDLSSHEQYF.

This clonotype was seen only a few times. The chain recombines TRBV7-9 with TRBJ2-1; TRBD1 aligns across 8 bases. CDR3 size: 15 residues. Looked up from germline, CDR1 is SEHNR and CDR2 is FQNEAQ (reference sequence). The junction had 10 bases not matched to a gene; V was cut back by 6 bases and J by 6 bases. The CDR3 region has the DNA TGTGCCAGCAGTTCGACCGGGACAGGAGTCAATGAGCAGTTCTTC. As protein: CASSSTGTGVNEQFF. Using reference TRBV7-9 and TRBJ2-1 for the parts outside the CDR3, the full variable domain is DTGVSQNPRHKITKRGQNVTFRCDPISEHNRLYWYRQTLGQGPEFLTYFQNEAQLEKSRLLSDRFSAERPKGSFSTLEIQRTEQGDSAMYLCASSSTGTGVNEQFFGPGTRLTVL.

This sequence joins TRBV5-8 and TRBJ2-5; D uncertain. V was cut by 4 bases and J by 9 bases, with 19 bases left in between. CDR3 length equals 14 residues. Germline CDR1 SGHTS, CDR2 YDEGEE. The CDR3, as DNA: TGTGCCAGCAGCCTCAACGGGCGCAAAGGAGCCCAGTACTTC. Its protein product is CASSLNGRKGAQYF.

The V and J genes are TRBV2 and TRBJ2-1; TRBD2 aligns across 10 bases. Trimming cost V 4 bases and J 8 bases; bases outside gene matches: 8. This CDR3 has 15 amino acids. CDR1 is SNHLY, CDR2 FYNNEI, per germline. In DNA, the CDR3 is TGTGCCAGCAGTGCCAGCGGGGGGGCCGCGTATGAGCAGTTCTTC. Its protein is CASSASGGAAYEQFF.

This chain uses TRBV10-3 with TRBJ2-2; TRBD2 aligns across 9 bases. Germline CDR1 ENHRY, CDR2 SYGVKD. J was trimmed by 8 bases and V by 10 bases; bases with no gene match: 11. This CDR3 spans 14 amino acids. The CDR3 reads CATPSGEVPGELFF. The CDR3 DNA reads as TGTGCCACCCCTAGCGGGGAAGTCCCAGGGGAGCTGTTTTTT.

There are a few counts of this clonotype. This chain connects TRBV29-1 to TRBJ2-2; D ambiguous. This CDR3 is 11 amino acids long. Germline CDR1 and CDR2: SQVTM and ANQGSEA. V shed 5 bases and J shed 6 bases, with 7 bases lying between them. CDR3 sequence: CSVMGSGELFF. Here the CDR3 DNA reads TGCAGCGTTATGGGTTCCGGGGAGCTGTTTTTT.

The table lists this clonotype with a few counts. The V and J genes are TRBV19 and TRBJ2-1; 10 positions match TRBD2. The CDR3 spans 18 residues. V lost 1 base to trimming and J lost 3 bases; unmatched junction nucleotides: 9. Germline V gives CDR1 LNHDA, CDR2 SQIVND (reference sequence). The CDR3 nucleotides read TGTGCCAGTAGTATAGGCCCTAGCGGGAGAAGAGGCTACAATGAGCAGTTCTTC. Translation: CASSIGPSGRRGYNEQFF.

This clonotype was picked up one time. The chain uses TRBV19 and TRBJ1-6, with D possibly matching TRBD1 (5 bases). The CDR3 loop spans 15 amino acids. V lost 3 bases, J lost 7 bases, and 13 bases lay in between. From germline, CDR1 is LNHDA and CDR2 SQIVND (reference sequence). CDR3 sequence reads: CASSIGGQRNSPLHF. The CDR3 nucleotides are TGTGCCAGTAGTATTGGAGGACAAAGGAATTCACCCCTCCACTTT.

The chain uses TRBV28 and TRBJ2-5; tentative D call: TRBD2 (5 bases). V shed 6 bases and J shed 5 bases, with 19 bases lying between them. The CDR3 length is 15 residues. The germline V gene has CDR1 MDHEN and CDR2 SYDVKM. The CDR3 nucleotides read TGTGCCAGCAGCCACGACTATGATAGGGTTGAGACCCAGTACTTC. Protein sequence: CASSHDYDRVETQYF.

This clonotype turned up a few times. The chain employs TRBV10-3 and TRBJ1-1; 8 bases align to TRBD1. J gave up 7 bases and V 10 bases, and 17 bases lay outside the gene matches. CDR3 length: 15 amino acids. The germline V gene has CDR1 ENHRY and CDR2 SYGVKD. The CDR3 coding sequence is TGTGCCACGAAAGAAGCCGGACAGGGTAATTATGAAGCTTTCTTT. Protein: CATKEAGQGNYEAFF.

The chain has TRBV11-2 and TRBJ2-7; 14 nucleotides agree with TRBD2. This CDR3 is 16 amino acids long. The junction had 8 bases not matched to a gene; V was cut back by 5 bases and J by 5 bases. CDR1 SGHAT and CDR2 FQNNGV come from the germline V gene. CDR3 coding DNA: TGTGCCAGCAGCCGACTAGCGGGAGGGCCAAGGAACGAGCAGTACTTC. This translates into CASSRLAGGPRNEQYF.

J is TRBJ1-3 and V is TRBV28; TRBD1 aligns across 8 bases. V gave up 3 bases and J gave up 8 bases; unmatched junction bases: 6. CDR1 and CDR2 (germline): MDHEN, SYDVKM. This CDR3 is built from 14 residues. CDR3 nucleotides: TGTGCCAGCAGTTTGGGGCAGGGGGCTTACACCATATATTTT. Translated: CASSLGQGAYTIYF.

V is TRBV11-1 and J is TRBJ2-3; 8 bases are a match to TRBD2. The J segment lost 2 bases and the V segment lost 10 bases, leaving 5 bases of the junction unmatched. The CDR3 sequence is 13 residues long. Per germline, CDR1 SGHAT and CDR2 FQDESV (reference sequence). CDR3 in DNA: TGTGCCACCCAGGGACTAGTCACAGATACGCAGTATTTT. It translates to CATQGLVTDTQYF.

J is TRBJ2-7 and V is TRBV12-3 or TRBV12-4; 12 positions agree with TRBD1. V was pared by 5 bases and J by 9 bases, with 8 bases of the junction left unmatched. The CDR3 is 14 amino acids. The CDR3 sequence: CASSPPGQGALQYF. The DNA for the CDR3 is TGTGCCAGCAGTCCCCCGGGACAGGGGGCTTTGCAGTACTTC.

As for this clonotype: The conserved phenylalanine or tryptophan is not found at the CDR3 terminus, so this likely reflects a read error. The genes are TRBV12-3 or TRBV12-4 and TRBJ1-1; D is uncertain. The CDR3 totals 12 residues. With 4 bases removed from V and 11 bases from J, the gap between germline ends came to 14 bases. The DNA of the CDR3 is TGTGCCAGCAGTTACACCGGACTCCGGGCTTTCTGT. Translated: CASSYTGLRAFC.

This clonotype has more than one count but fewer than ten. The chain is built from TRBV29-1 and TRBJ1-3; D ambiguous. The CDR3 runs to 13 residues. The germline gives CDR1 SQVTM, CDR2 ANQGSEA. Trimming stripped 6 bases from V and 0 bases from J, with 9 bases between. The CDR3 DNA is TGCAGCGTACGACCGAACTCTGGAAACACCATATATTTT. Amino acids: CSVRPNSGNTIYF.

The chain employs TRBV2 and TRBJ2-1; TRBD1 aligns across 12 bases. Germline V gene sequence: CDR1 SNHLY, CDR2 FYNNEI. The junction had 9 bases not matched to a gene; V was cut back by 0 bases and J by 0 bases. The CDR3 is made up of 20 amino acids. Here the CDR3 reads CASSEAGTGGLWSSYNEQFF. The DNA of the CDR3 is TGTGCCAGCAGTGAAGCGGGGACAGGGGGCCTCTGGAGCTCCTACAATGAGCAGTTCTTC.

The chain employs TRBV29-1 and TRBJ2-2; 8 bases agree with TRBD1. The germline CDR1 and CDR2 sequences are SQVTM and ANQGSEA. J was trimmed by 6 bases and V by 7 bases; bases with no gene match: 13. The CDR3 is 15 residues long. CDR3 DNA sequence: TGCAGCGCCCTGGACAGGGCCGTCGGGGCCGGGGAGCTGTTTTTT. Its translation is CSALDRAVGAGELFF.

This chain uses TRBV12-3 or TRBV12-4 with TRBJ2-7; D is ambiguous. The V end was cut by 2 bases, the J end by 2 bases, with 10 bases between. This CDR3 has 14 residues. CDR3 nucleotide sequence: TGTGCCAGCAGTTTATGGGTGACCACCTACGAGCAGTACTTC. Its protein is CASSLWVTTYEQYF.

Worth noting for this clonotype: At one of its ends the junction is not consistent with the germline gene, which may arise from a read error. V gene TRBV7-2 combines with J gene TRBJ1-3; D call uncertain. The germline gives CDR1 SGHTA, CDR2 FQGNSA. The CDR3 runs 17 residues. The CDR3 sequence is CASGLKTTLWGGNTIYF. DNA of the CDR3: TGTGCCAGCGGCTTAAAGACAACATTATGGGGTGGAAACACCATATATTTT.